This is a list of T cell receptor beta chains from one sample in a study of beta chain features in type 1 diabetes. Profiled with immunoSEQ multiplex PCR; TCRdb holds only in-frame clones, not every one. The repertoire has 250,000 to 300,000 clones, 24% of them found once; the top ten carry roughly 0.011%. The sample taken for sequencing was naive CD4+ T cells from blood. These receptors were taken from a young woman with type 1 diabetes. CDR3s include the opening cysteine and the closing phenylalanine or tryptophan. The D gene is left open where the match is weak. Expanded clones get a size class; other rows say once, few or many, or leave the size out.

cdr3_length	d_call	j_call	v_call	clone_size	cdr3_nt	cdr3_aa
17	TRBD2	TRBJ2-7	TRBV4-1	NA	TGCGCCAGCAGCCAAGGATGGACTAGCGGGGTCTCCTACGAGCAGTACTTC	CASSQGWTSGVSYEQYF
16	NA	TRBJ1-1	TRBV5-1	few	TGCGCCAGCAGCGGTCTGGACACTTCGATTATAACCGAAGCTTTCTTT	CASSGLDTSIITEAFF
14	NA	TRBJ2-2	TRBV28	NA	TGTGCCACCAGGACGGGACAGAACACCGGGGAGCTGTTTTTT	CATRTGQNTGELFF
15	TRBD2	TRBJ2-1	TRBV7-8	NA	TGTGCCAGCAGCCTGGGACTAGCGGGAAACAATGAGCAGTTCTTC	CASSLGLAGNNEQFF
18	TRBD2	TRBJ2-3	TRBV7-3	few	TGTGCCAGCAGCTCGGGACTAGCGGGATCGGCTAGTTCAGATACGCAGTATTTT	CASSSGLAGSASSDTQYF
15	TRBD1	TRBJ2-1	TRBV18	NA	TGTGCCAGCTCACAGGGGACAGGGGGCTACAATGAGCAGTTCTTC	CASSQGTGGYNEQFF
18	TRBD2	TRBJ2-3	TRBV10-3	NA	TGTGCCATCAGTGCGGGACTAGCGGGAGGTCCATCCACAGATACGCAGTATTTT	CAISAGLAGGPSTDTQYF
12	NA	TRBJ1-2	TRBV2	few	TGTGCCAGCGGACGGGGTGCTTATGGCTACACCTTC	CASGRGAYGYTF
16	TRBD1	TRBJ2-5	TRBV11-2	few	TGTGCCAGCAGCTTAGTTGGGACAGTGTACCAAGAGACCCAGTACTTC	CASSLVGTVYQETQYF
15	TRBD1	TRBJ2-1	TRBV29-1	NA	TGCAGCGCCCTCCCTAGACAGGGCACATACAATGAGCAGTTCTTC	CSALPRQGTYNEQFF
13	NA	TRBJ2-3	TRBV5-4	NA	TGTGCCAGCAGCTCGAGCGGAGTCGATACGCAGTATTTT	CASSSSGVDTQYF
20	TRBD1	TRBJ2-7	TRBV18	few	TGTGCCAGCTCACCAATTTTTCTACGTCGGGACAGACTACCGAGCTACGAGCAGTACTTC	CASSPIFLRRDRLPSYEQYF
16	NA	TRBJ1-2	TRBV4-1	NA	TGCGCCAGCAGCCAAGATCATAGTGCCCTGAACTATGGCTACACCTTC	CASSQDHSALNYGYTF
16	TRBD1	TRBJ2-4	TRBV5-1	NA	TGCGCCAGCAGCTCGCAGGGACAGGGTCGCGGGGACATTCAGTACTTC	CASSSQGQGRGDIQYF
14	NA	TRBJ2-1	TRBV30	few	TGTGCCTGGAGTACCGGACTATCCTACAATGAGCAGTTCTTC	CAWSTGLSYNEQFF
15	TRBD1	TRBJ1-1	TRBV9	NA	TGTGCCAGCAGCCCTCATCCCGGACAGGGGCCTGAAGCTTTCTTT	CASSPHPGQGPEAFF
15	NA	TRBJ2-5	TRBV28	NA	TGTGCCAGCAGTTTACGAACGACAGAACGGGAGACCCAGTACTTC	CASSLRTTERETQYF
15	TRBD1	TRBJ1-5	TRBV28	few	TGTGCCAGCAGTTTCTTGGACAGGGGAGAACAGCCCCAGCATTTT	CASSFLDRGEQPQHF
13	NA	TRBJ1-2	TRBV19	NA	TGTGCCAGTAGGCGGGGGCGCTCAGATGGCTACACCTTC	CASRRGRSDGYTF
12	NA	TRBJ1-5	TRBV13	NA	TGTGCCAGCAGCTCGAGGAATCAGCCCCAGCATTTT	CASSSRNQPQHF
12	NA	TRBJ2-7	TRBV5-4	few	TGTGCCAGCAGCATACCAGGGTACGAGCAGTACTTC	CASSIPGYEQYF
16	TRBD1	TRBJ1-1	TRBV28	NA	TGTGCCAGCAGTCTACGACAGGGGGCGAGTCGGACTGAAGCTTTCTTT	CASSLRQGASRTEAFF
14	TRBD1	TRBJ1-5	TRBV6-1	few	TGTGCCAGCAGCCACGGACAGGGAAATCAGCCCCAGCATTTT	CASSHGQGNQPQHF
14	TRBD1	TRBJ1-1	TRBV7-9	few	TGTGCCAGCAGCCAACAGGGGGCGCGAACTGAAGCTTTCTTT	CASSQQGARTEAFF
18	TRBD1	TRBJ2-6	TRBV18	few	TGTGCCAGCTCACCAGGGCAGGGGGTGCACTCTGGGGCCAACGTCCTGACTTTC	CASSPGQGVHSGANVLTF
15	TRBD1	TRBJ2-1	TRBV27	once	TGTGCCAGCCGTTTGACAGGGATTGTATACAATGAGCAGTTCTTC	CASRLTGIVYNEQFF
15	TRBD2	TRBJ2-2	TRBV29-1	few	TGCAGCGTTCCGACTAGCGGGACGGTCACCGGGGAGCTGTTTTTT	CSVPTSGTVTGELFF
16	TRBD2	TRBJ2-1	TRBV11-2	NA	TGTGCCAGCAGCGCCAGGACTAGCGGGACGGAGGAGGAGCAGTTCTTC	CASSARTSGTEEEQFF
12	NA	TRBJ2-1	TRBV28	few	TGTGCCAGCAGTAGGAGTCGCGGTGAGCAGTTCTTC	CASSRSRGEQFF